The following is a TCR beta chain sequence with its context. The sample comes from a study of CD8+ T cells in alopecia areata. Extracted RNA was reverse transcribed, and the resulting cDNA served as sequencing template. The method was immunoSEQ multiplex PCR; TCRdb's version includes in-frame clones alone and lacks a portion of them. The repertoire holds tens of thousands of clones, over 25% seen once, with 15% in the top ten. Regarding treatment: oral pan-JAK inhibitor, 5-10 mg twice daily. The CDR3 spans 18 residues. Trimming took 4 bases from V and 3 from J, leaving 25 bases between them. The germline gives CDR1 SGDLS, CDR2 YYNGEE.

The sample in question was CD8+ T cells sorted from blood, obtained at week 4, from a patient treated with tofacitinib. J is TRBJ1-2 and V is TRBV9; the D gene is possibly TRBD1 (5 bases). The clonotype was recovered from a human donor with alopecia areata. The CDR3 sequence: CASSSGGGTTVGDYGYTF. CDR3 coding DNA: TGTGCCAGCAGCTCCGGGGGAGGTACGACCGTGGGTGACTATGGCTACACCTTC.